These 25 T cell receptor beta chains originate from one sample sequenced in a study of shared clonotypes between healthy human individuals. TCRdb's copy holds only in-frame clones and misses some; the assay was immunoSEQ multiplex PCR. This sample yields around 480,000 clones, of which nearly 80% are seen a single time; about 12% belongs to the top ten. The sequenced sample was PBMCs. The receptors here all came from a woman aged 40 to 49 in good health. Some clones in this sample may be carry-over from other donors' samples.

Details on this clone: Other DNA sequences in this sample translate to the same CDR3. DNA of the CDR3: TGTGCCTGGAGTGTAGGGGGCTCTGGAAACACCATATATTTT. Translating it yields CAWSVGGSGNTIYF. The chain carries TRBV30 and TRBJ1-3, with D perhaps matching TRBD1 (6 bases). The CDR3 loop spans 14 amino acids. The V end lost 0 bases, the J end lost 0 bases, and 6 bases lay between the germline ends. Germline V CDR1 and CDR2: GTSNPN, SVGIG (reference sequence).

Regarding this clone: This likely stems from a read error, as it lies one base from a far larger clone. The V and J genes are TRBV5-1 and TRBJ2-2; 7 nucleotides align to TRBD2. The CDR3 consists of 16 residues. Germline values: CDR1 SGHRS, CDR2 YFSETQ. CDR3 amino acids: CASSPRRAGDTGKLFF. The DNA for the CDR3 is TGCGCCAGCAGCCCGCGTCGGGCGGGAGATACCGGGAAGCTGTTTTTT.

Of note for this clone: It may be a read error: a sequence one base away is much more abundant. The chain is built from TRBV7-9 and TRBJ2-1; D is ambiguous. The ends were cut back, 1 base at V and 4 bases at J, with 5 bases in the middle. Per the germline V gene, CDR1 is SEHNR and CDR2 is FQNEAQ (reference sequence). This CDR3 comprises 13 residues. This chain's CDR3 is CASSLGWYNEQFF. In nucleotides, the CDR3 is TGTGCCAGCAGCTTAGGCTGGTACAATGAGCAGTTCTTC.

This rearrangement joins TRBV18 to TRBJ1-5; 10 bases agree with TRBD1. Germline assignment: CDR1 KGHSH and CDR2 LQKENI. V was pared by 4 bases and J by 5 bases, with 2 bases of the junction left unmatched. The CDR3 runs to 14 residues. CDR3 sequence: CASSLGTGDQPQHF. The CDR3 DNA reads as TGTGCCAGCTCACTCGGGACAGGGGATCAGCCCCAGCATTTT.

There are a few counts of this clone. The CDR3 loop reads CAWRSRASYEQYF. The DNA of the CDR3 is TGTGCCTGGAGAAGCAGGGCCTCCTACGAGCAGTACTTC. V is TRBV30 and J is TRBJ2-7, with TRBD1 as a possible D gene (5 bases). CDR1 is GTSNPN, CDR2 SVGIG, per germline (reference sequence). CDR3 length equals 13 residues. Trimming left V 3 bases short and J 0 bases short, with 9 bases between.

This clone appeared a single time. The chain combines TRBV28 with TRBJ1-2; TRBD1 agrees at 12 bases. The CDR3 length is 17 residues. V gave up 7 bases and J gave up 7 bases; unmatched junction bases: 16. Germline V gene data show CDR1 as MDHEN and CDR2 as SYDVKM. This chain's CDR3 is CASTEGRDRGHRRGYTF. CDR3 sequence (DNA): TGTGCCAGCACCGAGGGTCGGGACAGGGGGCATCGACGTGGCTACACCTTC.

The rearrangement uses TRBV27 and TRBJ2-1, with no clear D. Trimming pared 2 bases from V and 7 bases from J, leaving 6 bases between. The CDR3 covers 12 residues. In germline, CDR1 is MNHEY, CDR2 SMNVEV (reference sequence). In nucleotides, the CDR3 is TGTGCCAGCAGTTTAAGCTTGAATGAGCAGTTCTTC. Translation: CASSLSLNEQFF.

In its sample, this clone was seen a few times. This sequence joins TRBV19 and TRBJ2-2, with 13 bases aligning to TRBD2. CDR1 LNHDA and CDR2 SQIVND come from the germline V gene (reference sequence). The trim removed 6 bases at V and 7 bases at J, leaving 8 bases unmatched. CDR3 length: 16 amino acids. The CDR3 loop is CASRGWTSGRSGELFF. CDR3 bases: TGTGCCAGTAGGGGATGGACTAGCGGGAGAAGCGGGGAGCTGTTTTTT.

This clone was found a few times. Compared with germline, one end of the junction differs, possibly owing to a read error. The V gene is TRBV15, the J gene TRBJ2-7; 9 positions agree with TRBD2. The CDR3 runs to 14 residues. CDR1 is LNHNV and CDR2 is YYDKDF in the germline V gene (reference sequence). The CDR3 DNA reads TGTGCCACCAGGAGAGCGGGAGGCTCCTACGAGCAGTACTTC. It specifies CATRRAGGSYEQYF.

This chain links TRBV20-1 with TRBJ2-1, with D hard to call. CDR1 and CDR2 (germline): DFQATT, SNEGSKA (reference sequence). The CDR3 runs to 11 residues. V was pared by 2 bases and J by 4 bases, with 3 bases between. In nucleotides, the CDR3 is TGCAGTGCTAGATTATACAATGAGCAGTTCTTC. Translation: CSARLYNEQFF.

This clone was seen a few times. This chain uses TRBV28 with TRBJ2-2; the D is unclear. This CDR3 comprises 13 residues. Germline V gene data show CDR1 as MDHEN and CDR2 as SYDVKM. V shed 4 bases and J shed 5 bases, with 8 bases lying between them. The CDR3 spells CASSSKLTGELFF. In DNA, the CDR3 is TGTGCCAGCAGTTCAAAATTAACCGGGGAGCTGTTTTTT. Drawing the rest from reference TRBV28 and TRBJ2-2, the complete variable domain is DVKVTQSSRYLVKRTGEKVFLECVQDMDHENMFWYRQDPGLGLRLIYFSYDVKMKEKGDIPEGYSVSREKKERFSLILESASTNQTSMYLCASSSKLTGELFFGEGSRLTVL.

This CDR3 is CASSFEREMGEQFF. In DNA, the CDR3 is TGTGCCAGCAGTTTCGAGCGGGAGATGGGGGAGCAGTTCTTC. This chain links TRBV27 with TRBJ2-1; the match to TRBD2 covers 8 bases. Germline CDR1 is MNHEY and CDR2 is SMNVEV (reference sequence). Trimming cost V 3 bases and J 10 bases; bases outside gene matches: 8. The CDR3 covers 14 residues.

V gene TRBV7-6 combines with J gene TRBJ2-3; D remains ambiguous. This CDR3 region has 14 residues. The germline CDR1 and CDR2 sequences are SGHVS and FNYEAQ. Trimming took off 5 bases at V and 0 bases at J, with 9 bases between the two ends. The CDR3 DNA sequence: TGTGCCAGCAGCGCCCGCCACAGCACAGATACGCAGTATTTT. It translates to CASSARHSTDTQYF.

Turning to this clone: Other DNA sequences in this specimen translate into the identical CDR3. For the CDR3, the DNA is TGTGCCTGGAGTGCCAATTACGAGCAGTACTTC. This codes for CAWSANYEQYF. This chain links TRBV30 with TRBJ2-7; D uncertain. This CDR3 is 11 amino acids long. V dropped 1 base and J dropped 4 bases, with 5 bases sitting between them. Germline V lookup: CDR1 GTSNPN, CDR2 SVGIG (reference sequence).

In its sample, this clone was seen a few times. This same CDR3 is encoded by further DNA sequences in the sample. The rearrangement links TRBV4-3 to TRBJ2-3; 11 nucleotides line up with TRBD2. The CDR3 totals 16 residues. CDR1 is LGHNA, CDR2 YSLEER, per germline. Trimming removed 1 base from V and 0 bases from J; junction bases left unmatched: 0. The CDR3 DNA is TGCGCCAGCAGCCAAGGGACTAGCGGGAGCACAGATACGCAGTATTTT. Protein sequence: CASSQGTSGSTDTQYF.

The sample holds a few counts of this clone. V usage is TRBV5-1 and J usage is TRBJ1-6, with D perhaps TRBD1 (5 bases). In germline, CDR1 is SGHRS, CDR2 YFSETQ. This CDR3 contains 14 residues. Deletions cut 4 bases from V and 8 bases from J, with 13 bases between. CDR3 DNA: TGCGCCAGCAGCCAGGGTGACTTGGATTCACCCCTCCACTTT. Protein sequence: CASSQGDLDSPLHF. Supplemented by reference TRBV5-1 and TRBJ1-6, the full variable domain reads KAGVTQTPRYLIKTRGQQVTLSCSPISGHRSVSWYQQTPGQGLQFLFEYFSETQRNKGNFPGRFSGRQFSNSRSEMNVSTLELGDSALYLCASSQGDLDSPLHFGNGTRLTVT.

Only one count was recorded for this clone. J is TRBJ2-5 and V is TRBV7-6; TRBD2 agrees at 7 bases. Germline V gene lookup returns CDR1 SGHVS and CDR2 FNYEAQ. Trimming removed 4 bases from V and 7 bases from J; junction bases left unmatched: 15. The CDR3 spans 16 residues. This CDR3 is CASSWRRLAAGGTQYF. The CDR3 DNA reads TGTGCCAGCAGCTGGCGGAGACTAGCAGCTGGGGGGACCCAGTACTTC.

V usage is TRBV5-1 and J usage is TRBJ2-3; D is perhaps TRBD2 (6 bases). The CDR3 sequence is 14 residues long. Trimming shortened V by 5 bases and J by 5 bases, and 15 bases separated the two germline ends. From germline, CDR1 is SGHRS and CDR2 YFSETQ. The CDR3 DNA sequence: TGCGCCAGCAGATTTTTAGCAGCGGGAGATACGCAGTATTTT. Protein: CASRFLAAGDTQYF.

The chain has TRBV4-2 and TRBJ2-1; TRBD2 matches 7 bases. Trimming removed 4 bases from V and 5 bases from J; junction bases left unmatched: 5. This CDR3 comprises 14 residues. The germline V gene encodes CDR1 LGHNA and CDR2 YNFKEQ. The CDR3 is CASSPPSGHNEQFF. CDR3 DNA: TGTGCCAGCAGCCCCCCTAGCGGCCACAATGAGCAGTTCTTC.

The V and J genes are TRBV6-5 and TRBJ2-7, with TRBD2 matching over 9 bases. Germline V gives CDR1 MNHEY, CDR2 SVGAGI. The ends lost 6 bases at V and 2 bases at J; junction bases unmatched: 5. CDR3 length equals 14 residues. The CDR3 is CASRRLAETYEQYF. CDR3 coding DNA: TGTGCCAGCAGACGACTAGCGGAGACCTACGAGCAGTACTTC.

The chain combines TRBV20-1 with TRBJ2-7; D gene unclear. This CDR3 is 11 amino acids long. With 0 bases removed from V and 7 bases from J, the gap between germline ends came to 7 bases. Germline loops: CDR1 DFQATT, CDR2 SNEGSKA (reference sequence). CDR3 sequence (DNA): TGCAGTGCTAGAGACCCCCAGGAGCAGTACTTC. Translation: CSARDPQEQYF.

The rearrangement uses TRBV11-2 and TRBJ2-7; 7 bases map to TRBD1. This CDR3 spans 15 amino acids. The V gene's germline CDR1 is SGHAT and CDR2 FQNNGV. Germline trimming cut 5 bases from V and 7 bases from J; bases unmatched to any gene: 14. The CDR3 sequence: CASSALRTGLGEQYF. The CDR3 bases are TGTGCCAGCAGCGCACTCCGGACAGGCCTGGGGGAGCAGTACTTC.

This clone was detected a few times. The chain recombines TRBV11-2 with TRBJ1-2, with a possible D match to TRBD1 (6 bases). V lost 5 bases to trimming and J lost 5 bases, with 12 bases between them. Germline values: CDR1 SGHAT, CDR2 FQNNGV. The CDR3 covers 13 residues. CDR3 residues: CASSHGQLYGYTF. CDR3 nucleotides: TGTGCCAGCAGCCACGGACAGTTATATGGCTACACCTTC. Based on the CDR3 plus reference TRBV11-2 and TRBJ1-2, the full variable domain is EAGVAQSPRYKIIEKRQSVAFWCNPISGHATLYWYQQILGQGPKLLIQFQNNGVVDDSQLPKDRFSAERLKGVDSTLKIQPAKLEDSAVYLCASSHGQLYGYTFGSGTRLTVV.

As to this clone: One end of the junction varies from germline; a read error may be responsible. The chain couples TRBV28 to TRBJ1-5, with a possible D match to TRBD1 (6 bases). The length of the CDR3 is 15 residues. Germline V CDR1 and CDR2: MDHEN, SYDVKM. As DNA, the CDR3 is TGTGCCAGCAGGACCGCGGGAGGGGACAATCGGCCCCAGCATTTT. The encoded protein is CASRTAGGDNRPQHF. The variable domain in full, with the rest retrieved from reference TRBV28 and TRBJ1-5, is DVKVTQSSRYLVKRTGEKVFLECVQDMDHENMFWYRQDPGLGLRLIYFSYDVKMKEKGDIPEGYSVSREKKERFSLILESASTNQTSMYLCASRTAGGDNRPQHFGDGTRLSIL.

In nucleotides, the CDR3 is TGTGCCAGCAGTGCACTAGCGGGAGGGGTAGATACGCAGTATTTT. It specifies CASSALAGGVDTQYF. The chain uses TRBV6-1 and TRBJ2-3, with 13 bases lining up with TRBD2. This CDR3 comprises 15 residues. The V segment lost 4 bases and the J segment 5 bases; nucleotides outside the gene matches: 3. CDR1 and CDR2 (germline): MNHNS, SASEGT.